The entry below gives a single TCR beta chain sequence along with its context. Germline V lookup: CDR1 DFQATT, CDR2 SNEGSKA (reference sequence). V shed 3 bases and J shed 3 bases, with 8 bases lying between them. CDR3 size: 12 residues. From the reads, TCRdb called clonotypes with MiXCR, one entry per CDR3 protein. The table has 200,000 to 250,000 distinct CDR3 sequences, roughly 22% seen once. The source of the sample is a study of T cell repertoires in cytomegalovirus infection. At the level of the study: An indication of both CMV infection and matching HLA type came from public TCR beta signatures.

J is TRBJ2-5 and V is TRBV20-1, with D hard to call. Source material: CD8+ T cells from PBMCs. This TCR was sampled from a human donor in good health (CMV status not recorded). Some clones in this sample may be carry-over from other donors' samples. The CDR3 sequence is CSASGLKETQYF. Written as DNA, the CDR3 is TGCAGTGCTAGTGGTCTAAAAGAGACCCAGTACTTC.